The 11 T cell receptor beta chains listed next were all sequenced from one sample in a study of CD8 T cells in ankylosing spondylitis. Antigen specificity for these receptors is unknown. The study's findings and limits: Made up of eight highly homologous variants, a TCR beta motif appeared characteristic of ankylosing spondylitis blood.

TCRdb reprocessed the 5' RACE reads with MiXCR, giving one entry per CDR3 protein. The repertoire consists of about 540,000 distinct CDR3 sequences, with more than 9.5% occurring once and the leading ten covering nearly 7%. Sequencing input: blood, either unsorted or a sorted T cell fraction (not recorded which). The receptors here all came from a male donor with ankylosing spondylitis.

The chain employs TRBV3-1 and TRBJ2-2, with a possible D match to TRBD2 (6 bases). The germline V gene has CDR1 LGHDT and CDR2 YNNKEL (reference sequence). The germline V and J ends were trimmed by 1 base and 3 bases, with 18 bases remaining between them. The CDR3 is 18 amino acids. The chain's CDR3 is CASSQGVRLAPYTGELFF. The CDR3 bases are TGTGCCAGCAGCCAAGGAGTTCGCCTAGCGCCCTACACCGGGGAGCTGTTTTTT. Variable domain in full (rest from reference TRBV3-1 and TRBJ2-2): DTAVSQTPKYLVTQMGNDKSIKCEQNLGHDTMYWYKQDSKKFLKIMFSYNNKELIINETVPNRFSPKSPDKAHLNLHINSLELGDSAVYFCASSQGVRLAPYTGELFFGEGSRLTVL.

This clonotype was found a few times. The V and J genes are TRBV7-8 and TRBJ2-3; tentatively, D is TRBD1 (6 bases). CDR3 length equals 15 residues. Per the germline V gene, CDR1 is SGHVS and CDR2 is FQNEAQ. The ends were cut back, 5 bases at V and 1 base at J, with 13 bases in the middle. The chain's CDR3 is CASSRTGSGTDTQYF. CDR3 DNA sequence: TGTGCCAGCAGCCGTACAGGGTCGGGCACAGATACGCAGTATTTT.

This clonotype appeared a few times. The chain links TRBV12-3 or TRBV12-4 to TRBJ2-7; the D gene is possibly TRBD2 (6 bases). The V end was cut by 5 bases, the J end by 3 bases, with 11 bases between. The CDR3 covers 13 residues. For the CDR3, the DNA is TGTGCCAGCAGTCGGGACTCCAACTACGAGCAGTACTTC. Translation gives CASSRDSNYEQYF.

This chain uses TRBV7-2 with TRBJ2-5, with 8 positions matching TRBD1. Trimming removed 5 bases from V and 5 bases from J; junction bases left unmatched: 13. The V gene's germline CDR1 is SGHTA and CDR2 FQGNSA. The CDR3 is made up of 16 amino acids. CDR3 protein: CASSPNRGAVWETQYF. The CDR3 nucleotides are TGTGCCAGCAGCCCAAACAGGGGGGCAGTTTGGGAGACCCAGTACTTC.

This clonotype occurred a few times. J is TRBJ2-5 and V is TRBV11-1, with TRBD2 identical over 10 bases. Germline lookup yields CDR1 SGHAT and CDR2 FQDESV (reference sequence). Germline trimming cut 5 bases from V and 1 base from J; bases unmatched to any gene: 16. The CDR3 covers 19 residues. The DNA of the CDR3 is TGTGCCAGCAGCCTTCCCACCCGGCTAGCGGGAGTCTCCCAAGAGACCCAGTACTTC. This codes for CASSLPTRLAGVSQETQYF.

The chain employs TRBV6-2 or TRBV6-3 and TRBJ1-2; D might be TRBD1 (5 bases). CDR1 and CDR2 (germline): MNHEY, SVGEGT. There are 13 residues in the CDR3. V was trimmed by 8 bases and J by 4 bases, leaving 14 bases between them. CDR3 sequence reads: CASQDTVTYGYTF. CDR3 nucleotide sequence: TGTGCCAGCCAGGACACCGTTACCTATGGCTACACCTTC.

The rearrangement uses TRBV9 and TRBJ2-1; D uncertain. Trimming took 0 bases from V and 7 from J, leaving 11 bases between them. The CDR3 runs 14 residues. The germline V gene has CDR1 SGDLS and CDR2 YYNGEE. Here the CDR3 DNA reads TGTGCCAGCAGCGTAGTTCGAGCGCCTAATGAGCAGTTCTTC. Translating gives CASSVVRAPNEQFF.

This clonotype was seen only a few times. The CDR3: CAISETRGPSTNLGTGQFF. The CDR3 DNA is TGTGCCATCAGTGAGACCAGGGGGCCAAGTACAAACCTCGGTACTGGGCAGTTCTTC. The gene calls are TRBV10-3 and TRBJ2-1; 8 bases are a match to TRBD1. The V gene's germline CDR1 is ENHRY and CDR2 SYGVKD. The CDR3 runs to 19 residues. V trimming: 2 bases; J trimming: 12 bases; junction bases outside the gene matches: 24.

The chain uses TRBV5-1 and TRBJ2-1; 7 positions match TRBD2. Germline CDR1 SGHRS, CDR2 YFSETQ. V shed 3 bases, J shed 7 bases, and the junction held 10 bases outside the gene matches. The CDR3 loop spans 15 amino acids. The CDR3 DNA reads TGCGCCAGCAGCTCCGGACTAGGACCGTCGAATGAGCAGTTCTTC. It codes for CASSSGLGPSNEQFF.

This clonotype has a handful of counts. The V call is TRBV5-6, the J call TRBJ2-2, with 7 nucleotides matching TRBD1. V lost 2 bases and J lost 2; bases outside the gene matches: 6. The germline V gene has CDR1 SGHDT and CDR2 YYEEEE. The CDR3 has 16 amino acids. CDR3 sequence: CASSLHRDRNTGELFF. The CDR3 DNA reads TGTGCCAGCAGCTTACACCGGGACAGAAACACCGGGGAGCTGTTTTTT.

This clonotype was observed a handful of times. A much larger clone lies one base from this, so it may be a read error. This rearrangement joins TRBV11-3 to TRBJ2-1; 12 nucleotides align to TRBD2. This CDR3 comprises 14 residues. After removal of 5 bases from V and 6 bases from J, the junction contained 2 bases not matched to a gene. Germline assignment: CDR1 SGHNT and CDR2 YENEEA. CDR3 loop: CASSTSGRFNEQFF. Here the CDR3 DNA reads TGTGCCAGCAGCACTAGCGGGAGGTTCAATGAGCAGTTCTTC.